The T cell receptor (beta chain) described here comes from a study of cytomegalovirus exposure and HLA in healthy donors (dated by TCRdb to between 2016 and 2019). Regarding the complete study: According to a later analysis, one platform produced both the 110 or so validation repertoires and the approximately 660 repertoires of the first cohort. A separate validation cohort of over a hundred different subjects was used in addition to the roughly 700-subject first cohort. The study aimed to test whether signatures of past pathogen exposure could be identified by cataloging public T cell receptors. To predict cytomegalovirus infection status, the study combined high-throughput TCR immunosequencing, statistical association of individual TCRs with disease status, and machine learning.

Notes on this clone: The antigen it binds to is not known. No quality values exist for individual bases; no much larger clone is one base distant.

Here is what the overall study found, with its caveats: The classifier was reported to diagnose cytomegalovirus status with high specificity and sensitivity in both the original cohort and the validation cohort. Of the cluster scores, about 94% were above 0 in a later analysis, which found that TCRs clustered in the first cohort also tended to co-occur in the 110 or so validation repertoires. In the study, 150 to 200 TCR beta chains were listed as associated with cytomegalovirus. In vitro tests confirmed that a few of the cytomegalovirus-associated TCR beta chains recognize cytomegalovirus antigens. The validation cohort had no HLA typing available for a later analysis, so co-occurrence within that cohort was assessed over all 120 or so repertoires. Across donors, most TCR sequences were observed very rarely, whereas some public TCRs were present in many individuals. It was suggested by the authors that the approach could potentially be generalized to other disease states and immunological phenotypes.

Libraries were built with the immunoSEQ multiplex PCR assay. The published analysis was carried out like this. To diagnose cytomegalovirus status from the catalog of TCR beta chain sequences, a statistical classification framework was built. Not all clones reach the TCRdb copy of this immuneACCESS table, which keeps in-frame sequences only. Checked studies attribute under half of the gap to unresolved V genes and leave the rest unexplained. V and J calls and clone size are those listed in that table; D and trimming were worked out from the DNA. This sample has about 92,000 clones in its table, and 80% to 95% of those were observed once. Of the sample, 1.1% is held by the ten largest clones. Deletion took 5 bases off V and 0 bases off J, with a span of 8 bases between the germline ends. The CDR3 contains 13 residues, cysteine and phenylalanine counted. This entry keeps only the CDR3 DNA: 39 bases, framed from base 1. The germline V gene (reference sequence) specifies GTSNPN as CDR1 and SVGIG as CDR2.

The donors were included in the validation cohort of 130 or so subjects, a group kept apart from the approximately 670-subject first cohort. The sequencing input was PBMCs. The receptor comes from a woman aged 30 to 39 in good health and CMV-seropositive. The sequence is built from TRBV30 and TRBJ2-4; the D gene is unclear. The CDR3 region: CAWSPGAKNIQYF. The bases read TGTGCCTGGTCTCCCGGAGCCAAAAACATTCAGTACTTC.